A selection of T cell receptor beta chains follows, all from one sample in a study of graft-versus-host responses after intestinal transplantation. Assay used: immunoSEQ multiplex PCR; TCRdb lists only in-frame clones, some missing. The sample consists of thousands of clones, approximately 31% of them appearing once. The sample consisted of alloreactive CD4+ T cells from a mixed lymphocyte reaction culture, taken before intestinal transplant. These receptors all stem from a human patient who received an intestinal transplant. Each CDR3 is given with its conserved first and last residue. Each record gives: V gene, D gene, J gene, clone size, CDR3 DNA, CDR3 protein. A D gene is named only where the DNA matches it firmly. Only part of the rows carry a size: once, few, many, or a class if the clone is expanded.

V: TRBV7-3
D: TRBD2
J: TRBJ2-2
size: few
DNA: TGTGCCAGCAGCACGGGACTAGCGGGAGGAACCGGGGAGCTGTTTTTT
CDR3: CASSTGLAGGTGELFF

V: TRBV9
D: TRBD1
J: TRBJ1-3
size: .
DNA: TGTGCCAGCAGCCCCAGGACAGGCCATTATTTCTCTGGAAACACCATATATTTT
CDR3: CASSPRTGHYFSGNTIYF

V: TRBV5-4
D: TRBD2
J: TRBJ2-1
size: .
DNA: TGTGCCAGCAGCCCCCGGGGGGGTACGCAGTTCTTC
CDR3: CASSPRGGTQFF

V: TRBV11-3
D: .
J: TRBJ1-5
size: once
DNA: TGTGCCAGCAGCTTAGGGGCCAGACAAACGTACCAGCCCCAGCATTTT
CDR3: CASSLGARQTYQPQHF

V: TRBV11-2
D: .
J: TRBJ1-3
size: medium-sized
DNA: TGTGCCAGCAGCCCAAATGCGGTGTCGGGAAACACCATATATTTT
CDR3: CASSPNAVSGNTIYF

V: TRBV15
D: .
J: TRBJ1-5
size: few
DNA: TGTGCCACCAGCAGGCTATTTGAGGGTAGGTATCAGCCCCAGCATTTT
CDR3: CATSRLFEGRYQPQHF

V: TRBV5-4
D: .
J: TRBJ1-2
size: medium-sized
DNA: TGTGCCAGCAGCTTGGACGGTAACTATGGCTACACCTTC
CDR3: CASSLDGNYGYTF

V: TRBV6-1
D: .
J: TRBJ1-1
size: few
DNA: TGTGCCAGCACCGAGCAACTACAAAGCAGCCGCCTCTTT
CDR3: CASTEQLQSSRLF

V: TRBV4-1
D: TRBD2
J: TRBJ2-1
size: few
DNA: TGTGCCAGCAGTCCCTTTTTCGGGGGGGCCATCTATGAGCAGTTCTTC
CDR3: CASSPFFGGAIYEQFF

V: TRBV30
D: TRBD1
J: TRBJ1-4
size: .
DNA: TGTGCCTGGACGACAGGGGGCGCCTCTAATGAAAAACTGTTTTTT
CDR3: CAWTTGGASNEKLFF

V: TRBV5-1
D: .
J: TRBJ2-3
size: .
DNA: TGTGCCAGCAGCTTGCGAGTCCTCCCTAGCACAGATACGCAGTATTTT
CDR3: CASSLRVLPSTDTQYF

V: TRBV25-1
D: .
J: TRBJ1-1
size: medium-sized
DNA: TGTGCCAGCAGTCGTGAGGGTGAAGCTTTCTTT
CDR3: CASSREGEAFF

V: TRBV29-1
D: TRBD1
J: TRBJ2-7
size: few
DNA: TGCAGCGTAGAGACAGGGGGTTCCTACGAGCAGTACTTC
CDR3: CSVETGGSYEQYF

V: TRBV5-1
D: TRBD2
J: TRBJ2-3
size: .
DNA: TGCGCCAGCAGCTTGGCGGGAGGGGCAGATACGCAGTATTTT
CDR3: CASSLAGGADTQYF

V: TRBV7-9
D: TRBD1
J: TRBJ2-7
size: medium-sized
DNA: TGTGCCAGCAGCGTCTCCCGGGACAGCTCCTACGAGCAGTACTTC
CDR3: CASSVSRDSSYEQYF

V: TRBV5-6
D: .
J: TRBJ2-5
size: .
DNA: TGTGCCAGCAGCTTGGTGGCTGAAGAGACCCAGTACTTC
CDR3: CASSLVAEETQYF

V: TRBV11-2
D: TRBD1
J: TRBJ2-2
size: few
DNA: TGTGCCAGCAGCCTCACCAAACAGGGGAGTGGGGAGCTGTTTTTT
CDR3: CASSLTKQGSGELFF

V: TRBV6-1
D: .
J: TRBJ2-2
size: .
DNA: TGTGCCAGCAGTGAACAACGGGTCTACGTGGAGCTGTTTTTT
CDR3: CASSEQRVYVELFF

V: TRBV19
D: .
J: TRBJ2-3
size: .
DNA: TGTGCCAGTAGTATAGGGGCGTCCGGAGATACGCAGTATTTT
CDR3: CASSIGASGDTQYF

V: TRBV5-8
D: .
J: TRBJ2-1
size: few
DNA: TGTGCCAGCAGCTTGGGGGGACTCCTCCACCCGAGCTCCTACAATGAGCAGTTCTTC
CDR3: CASSLGGLLHPSSYNEQFF

V: TRBV5-6
D: .
J: TRBJ1-2
size: .
DNA: TGTGCCAGCAGCTTGTTCAACGGTAACTATGGCTACACCTTC
CDR3: CASSLFNGNYGYTF

V: TRBV4-2
D: TRBD2
J: TRBJ2-7
size: few
DNA: TGTGCCAGCAGCGTAAGCGGGAGGGCGAGCTACGAGCAGTACTTC
CDR3: CASSVSGRASYEQYF

V: TRBV2
D: .
J: TRBJ2-4
size: medium-sized
DNA: TGTGCCAGCATGGCGTCGGAGCAAAACATTCAGTACTTC
CDR3: CASMASEQNIQYF

V: TRBV29-1
D: .
J: TRBJ2-1
size: medium-sized
DNA: TGCAGCGTTAGACGGGACATGAGCTCCTACAATGAGCAGTTCTTC
CDR3: CSVRRDMSSYNEQFF

V: TRBV6-1
D: TRBD2
J: TRBJ2-7
size: .
DNA: TGTGCCAGCAGTGTGCGGGGGGGAGTGGACGAGCAGTACTTC
CDR3: CASSVRGGVDEQYF

V: TRBV28
D: TRBD1
J: TRBJ1-1
size: few
DNA: TGTGCCAGCAGTTTAGGGTACAGGGGAGACACCGAAGCTTTCTTT
CDR3: CASSLGYRGDTEAFF

V: TRBV5-1
D: .
J: TRBJ1-1
size: few
DNA: TGCGCCAGCAGCTTCAGGGGGAACACTGAAGCTTTCTTT
CDR3: CASSFRGNTEAFF

V: TRBV5-1
D: .
J: TRBJ1-2
size: .
DNA: TGCGCCAGCAGCTTGCTGGACAGTAACTATGGCTACACCTTC
CDR3: CASSLLDSNYGYTF

V: TRBV10-3
D: .
J: TRBJ1-3
size: .
DNA: TGTGCCATCCGTTCTGGAAACACCATATATTTT
CDR3: CAIRSGNTIYF

V: TRBV6-5
D: TRBD1
J: TRBJ2-7
size: medium-sized
DNA: TGTGCCAGCAGGATGGACAGGCGAAACTACGAGCAGTACTTC
CDR3: CASRMDRRNYEQYF

V: TRBV5-6
D: .
J: TRBJ2-7
size: medium-sized
DNA: TGTGCCAGCAGCTTGTGGGGACACATGTACTTC
CDR3: CASSLWGHMYF

V: TRBV11-2
D: .
J: TRBJ2-7
size: .
DNA: TGTGCCAGCAGCTTAGGGGACTCGTACGAGCAGTACTTC
CDR3: CASSLGDSYEQYF

V: TRBV2
D: .
J: TRBJ1-4
size: .
DNA: TGTGCCAGCAGTGAAAACGGACTTTTTAATGAAAAACTGTTTTTT
CDR3: CASSENGLFNEKLFF

V: TRBV7-9
D: TRBD2
J: TRBJ2-5
size: medium-sized
DNA: TGTGCCAGCAGCTTGGGAGACAGGGGACTAGCGGAGACCCAGTACTTC
CDR3: CASSLGDRGLAETQYF

V: TRBV2
D: TRBD2
J: TRBJ2-1
size: .
DNA: TGTGCCAGCAAGCGGGGGGCAATCTCCTACAATGAGCAGTTCTTC
CDR3: CASKRGAISYNEQFF

V: TRBV6-1
D: .
J: TRBJ2-7
size: few
DNA: TGTGCCAGCGGTTGGACACTCAACTACGAGCAGTACTTC
CDR3: CASGWTLNYEQYF

V: TRBV10-3
D: TRBD1
J: TRBJ1-3
size: .
DNA: TGTGCCATCAGGGGAATAGGACAGGATCTAAACACCATATATTTT
CDR3: CAIRGIGQDLNTIYF

V: TRBV6-1
D: .
J: TRBJ2-7
size: few
DNA: TGTGCCAGCAGTTACCGCGGCGAGCAGTACTTC
CDR3: CASSYRGEQYF

V: TRBV7-8
D: .
J: TRBJ2-7
size: .
DNA: TGTGCCAGCAGCTTACGCGAGGGGAGGTTCTACGAGCAGTACTTC
CDR3: CASSLREGRFYEQYF

V: TRBV7-3
D: TRBD2
J: TRBJ2-1
size: few
DNA: TGTGCCAGCAGCCCTCTAGCGGGAGGGCAAAATGAGCAGTTCTTC
CDR3: CASSPLAGGQNEQFF

V: TRBV9
D: .
J: TRBJ2-5
size: few
DNA: TGTGCCAGCAGCGTAGGAATCGGAGAGACCCAGTACTTC
CDR3: CASSVGIGETQYF

V: TRBV14
D: .
J: TRBJ1-1
size: .
DNA: TGTGCCAGCAGCCAAGATTTGCGGACTGAAGCTTTCTTT
CDR3: CASSQDLRTEAFF

V: TRBV7-2
D: TRBD1
J: TRBJ1-2
size: .
DNA: TGTGCCAGCAGCTATACGACAGGGAACTATGGCTACACCTTC
CDR3: CASSYTTGNYGYTF

V: TRBV5-4
D: .
J: TRBJ2-5
size: once
DNA: TGTGCCAGCAGCGCGCTACAGGGGGGGGGAGAGACCCAGTACTTC
CDR3: CASSALQGGGETQYF

V: TRBV13
D: TRBD2
J: TRBJ2-2
size: .
DNA: TGTGCCAGCAGCCTCGACGGACTAGCGGGACACACCGGGGAGCTGTTTTTT
CDR3: CASSLDGLAGHTGELFF

V: TRBV27
D: TRBD1
J: TRBJ2-7
size: medium-sized
DNA: TGTGCCAGCAGTTCCAGGGACAGAAGCGAGCAGTACTTC
CDR3: CASSSRDRSEQYF

V: TRBV7-8
D: TRBD2
J: TRBJ2-6
size: .
DNA: TGTGCCAGCAGCCCCGGGATAGCGGGAGACTCTGGGGCCAACGTCCTGACTTTC
CDR3: CASSPGIAGDSGANVLTF

V: TRBV21-1
D: .
J: TRBJ1-2
size: few
DNA: TGTGCCAGCAGCAGACACCGCTATGGCTACACCTTC
CDR3: CASSRHRYGYTF

V: TRBV4-1
D: TRBD2
J: TRBJ2-5
size: few
DNA: TGCGCCAGCAGCTCCCCAGCGGGGGGGGGAAAGACCCAGTACTTC
CDR3: CASSSPAGGGKTQYF

V: TRBV19
D: .
J: TRBJ2-1
size: .
DNA: TGTGCCAGTAGTCCGACTAGGGATAGTGAGCAGTTCTTC
CDR3: CASSPTRDSEQFF

V: TRBV28
D: .
J: TRBJ2-3
size: .
DNA: TGTGCCAGCAGGTTGGAGCGGGCTAGCACAGATACGCAGTATTTT
CDR3: CASRLERASTDTQYF

V: TRBV28
D: TRBD1
J: TRBJ1-6
size: large
DNA: TGTGCCAGCAGTTTCACGGGACAGGGTCGTTCACCCCTCCACTTT
CDR3: CASSFTGQGRSPLHF

V: TRBV6-6
D: .
J: TRBJ2-2
size: .
DNA: TGTGCCAGCAGTTACCCCGTCCCTCAGGCCACCGGGGAGCTGTTTTTT
CDR3: CASSYPVPQATGELFF

V: TRBV30
D: .
J: TRBJ1-5
size: .
DNA: TGTGCCTGGAGTGTCCCACCGGGTCAGCCCCAGCATTTT
CDR3: CAWSVPPGQPQHF

V: TRBV7-9
D: TRBD1
J: TRBJ1-1
size: medium-sized
DNA: TGTGCCAGCAGCTGGACAGGGCGGGGTGACACTGAAGCTTTCTTT
CDR3: CASSWTGRGDTEAFF

V: TRBV7-2
D: .
J: TRBJ2-7
size: .
DNA: TGTGCCAGCAGCTTATCCGGCAGGGTTTACGCCTACGAGCAGTACTTC
CDR3: CASSLSGRVYAYEQYF

V: TRBV4-1
D: TRBD1
J: TRBJ2-6
size: few
DNA: TGCGCCAGCAGCCAAGACGACAGGGTATATACTGGGGCCAACGTCCTGACTTTC
CDR3: CASSQDDRVYTGANVLTF

V: TRBV18
D: TRBD2
J: TRBJ2-1
size: few
DNA: TGTGCCAGCTCACCACCGGGACTAGCGGGGGGGAATGAGCAGTTCTTC
CDR3: CASSPPGLAGGNEQFF

V: TRBV11-2
D: .
J: TRBJ1-4
size: medium-sized
DNA: TGTGCCAGCAGCTTAACCTCGGGGGTGGGAAAACTGTTTTTT
CDR3: CASSLTSGVGKLFF